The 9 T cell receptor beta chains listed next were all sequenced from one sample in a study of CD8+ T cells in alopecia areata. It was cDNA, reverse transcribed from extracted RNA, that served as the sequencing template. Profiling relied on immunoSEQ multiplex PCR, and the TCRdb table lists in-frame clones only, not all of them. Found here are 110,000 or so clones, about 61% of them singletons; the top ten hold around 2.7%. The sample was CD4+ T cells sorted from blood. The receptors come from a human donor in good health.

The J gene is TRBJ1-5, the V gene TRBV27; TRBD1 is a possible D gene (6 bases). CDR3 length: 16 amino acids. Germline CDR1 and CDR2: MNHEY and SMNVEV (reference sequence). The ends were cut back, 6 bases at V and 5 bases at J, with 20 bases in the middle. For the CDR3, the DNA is TGTGCCAGCAGCTTTAACCCAGGGGACGATTATCAGCCCCAGCATTTT. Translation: CASSFNPGDDYQPQHF.

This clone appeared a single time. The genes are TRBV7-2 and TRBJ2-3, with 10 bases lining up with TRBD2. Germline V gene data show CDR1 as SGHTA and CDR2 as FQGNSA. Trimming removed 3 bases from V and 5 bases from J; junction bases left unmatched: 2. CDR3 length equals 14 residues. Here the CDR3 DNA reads TGTGCCAGCAGCTTCAGCGGGGGGGGAGATACGCAGTATTTT. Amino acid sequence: CASSFSGGGDTQYF.

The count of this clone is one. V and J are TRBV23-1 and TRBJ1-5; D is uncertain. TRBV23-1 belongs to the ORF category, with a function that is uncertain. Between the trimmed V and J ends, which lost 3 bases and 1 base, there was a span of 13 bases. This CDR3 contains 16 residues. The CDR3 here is CASSQLQRGSNQPQHF. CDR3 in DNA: TGCGCCAGCAGTCAGTTACAGCGAGGAAGCAATCAGCCCCAGCATTTT.

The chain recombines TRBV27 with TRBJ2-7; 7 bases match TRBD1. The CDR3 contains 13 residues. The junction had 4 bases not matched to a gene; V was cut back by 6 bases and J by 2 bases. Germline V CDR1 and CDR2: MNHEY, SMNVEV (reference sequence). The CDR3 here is CASRDRYPYEQYF. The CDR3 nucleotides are TGTGCCAGCAGGGACAGGTACCCCTACGAGCAGTACTTC.

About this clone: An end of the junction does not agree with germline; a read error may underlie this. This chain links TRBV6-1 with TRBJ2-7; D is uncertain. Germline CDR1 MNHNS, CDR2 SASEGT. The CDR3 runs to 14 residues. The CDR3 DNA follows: TGTGCCAGCAGTGAAGACCCATACTCTGGGGTAGAGAACTTC. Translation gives CASSEDPYSGVENF.

As DNA, the CDR3 is TGTGCCAGCAGCCGGGACGAAGATACGCAGTATTTT. This encodes CASSRDEDTQYF. This rearrangement joins TRBV27 to TRBJ2-3, with D perhaps being TRBD1 or TRBD2 (5 bases each). The CDR3 consists of 12 residues. Germline V gene data show CDR1 as MNHEY and CDR2 as SMNVEV (reference sequence). Trimming took off 6 bases at V and 5 bases at J, with 9 bases between the two ends.

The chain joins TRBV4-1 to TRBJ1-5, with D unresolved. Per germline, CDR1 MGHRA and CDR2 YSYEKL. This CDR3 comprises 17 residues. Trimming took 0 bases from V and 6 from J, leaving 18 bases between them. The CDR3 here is CASSQDGFPGLGQPQHF. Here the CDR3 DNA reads TGCGCCAGCAGCCAAGACGGCTTCCCCGGTCTAGGTCAGCCCCAGCATTTT.

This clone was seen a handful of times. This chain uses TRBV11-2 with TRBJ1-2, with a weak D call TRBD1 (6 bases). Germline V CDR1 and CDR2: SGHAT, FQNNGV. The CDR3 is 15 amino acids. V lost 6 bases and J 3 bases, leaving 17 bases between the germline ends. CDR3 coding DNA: TGTGCCAGCAGAACCCCGAGGGGGGGCTACTATGGCTACACCTTC. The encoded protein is CASRTPRGGYYGYTF.

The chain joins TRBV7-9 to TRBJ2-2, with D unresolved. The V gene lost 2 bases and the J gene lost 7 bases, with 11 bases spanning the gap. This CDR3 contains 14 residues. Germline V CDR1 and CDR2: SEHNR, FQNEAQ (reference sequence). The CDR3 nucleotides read TGTGCCAGCAGCTTATTAGGGATCGACGGGGAGCTGTTTTTT. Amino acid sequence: CASSLLGIDGELFF.